A selection of T cell receptor beta chains follows, all from one sample in a study of blood T cells in healthy people across ages. One entry per CDR3 protein results from TCRdb running MiXCR on the 5' RACE reads. The sample has fewer than 2 million distinct CDR3 sequences, 39% seen once. The sequencing sample was made of blood. These receptors originate from a human donor in good health. Each CDR3 is given without its conserved first and last residue. Fields, in order: clone size, CDR3 length, J gene, V gene, CDR3 protein. A clone size is listed for some rows: how often the clone was seen (once, few, many), or a class if it is expanded.

clone size: few
CDR3 length: 15
J gene: TRBJ2-3
V gene: TRBV29-1
CDR3 protein: SVESAYGPSSTDTQY

clone size: .
CDR3 length: 14
J gene: TRBJ1-1
V gene: TRBV6-5
CDR3 protein: ASSYSGTGRGTEAF

clone size: .
CDR3 length: 11
J gene: TRBJ2-2
V gene: TRBV5-4
CDR3 protein: ASSFEPTGELF

clone size: few
CDR3 length: 12
J gene: TRBJ2-3
V gene: TRBV7-8
CDR3 protein: ASSTGTPTDTQY

clone size: .
CDR3 length: 13
J gene: TRBJ1-2
V gene: TRBV7-2
CDR3 protein: ASSLARWGDDGYT

clone size: .
CDR3 length: 12
J gene: TRBJ2-3
V gene: TRBV5-1
CDR3 protein: ASSPPDGGNTQY

clone size: few
CDR3 length: 14
J gene: TRBJ2-1
V gene: TRBV4-2
CDR3 protein: ASSPRVRISYNEQF

clone size: .
CDR3 length: 11
J gene: TRBJ1-4
V gene: TRBV7-7
CDR3 protein: ASSSSLDEKLF

clone size: .
CDR3 length: 13
J gene: TRBJ1-4
V gene: TRBV28
CDR3 protein: ASSSTGTVNEKLF

clone size: few
CDR3 length: 15
J gene: TRBJ2-1
V gene: TRBV4-2
CDR3 protein: ASSQDRGGAVRNEQF

clone size: .
CDR3 length: 15
J gene: TRBJ1-3
V gene: TRBV5-5
CDR3 protein: ASSLAPDPISGNTIY